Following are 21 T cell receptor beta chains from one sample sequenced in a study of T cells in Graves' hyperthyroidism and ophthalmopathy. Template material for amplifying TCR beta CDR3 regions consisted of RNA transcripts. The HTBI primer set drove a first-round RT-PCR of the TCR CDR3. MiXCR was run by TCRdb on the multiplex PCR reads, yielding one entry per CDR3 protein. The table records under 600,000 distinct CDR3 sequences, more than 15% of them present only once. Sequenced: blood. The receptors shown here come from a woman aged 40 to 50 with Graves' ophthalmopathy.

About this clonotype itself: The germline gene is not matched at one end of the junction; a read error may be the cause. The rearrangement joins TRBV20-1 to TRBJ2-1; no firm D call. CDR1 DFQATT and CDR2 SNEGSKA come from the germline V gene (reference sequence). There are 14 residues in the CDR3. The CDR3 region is CSAIGFSSCNEQFF. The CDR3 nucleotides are TGCAGTGCTATTGGCTTCAGCTCCTGCAATGAGCAGTTCTTC.

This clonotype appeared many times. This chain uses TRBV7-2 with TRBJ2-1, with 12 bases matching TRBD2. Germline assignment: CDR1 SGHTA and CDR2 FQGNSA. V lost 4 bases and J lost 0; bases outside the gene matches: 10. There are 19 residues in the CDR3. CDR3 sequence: CASSSPRLAGEYSYNEQFF. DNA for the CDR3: TGTGCCAGCAGCTCCCCTAGACTAGCGGGAGAGTACTCCTACAATGAGCAGTTCTTC.

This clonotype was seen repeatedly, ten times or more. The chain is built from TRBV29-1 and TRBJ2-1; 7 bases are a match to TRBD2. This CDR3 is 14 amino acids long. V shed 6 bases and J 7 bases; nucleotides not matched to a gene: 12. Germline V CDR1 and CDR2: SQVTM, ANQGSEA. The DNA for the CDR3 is TGCAGCGTCTCTGCGGGGGTGGGCCTGAATGAGCAGTTCTTC. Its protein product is CSVSAGVGLNEQFF.

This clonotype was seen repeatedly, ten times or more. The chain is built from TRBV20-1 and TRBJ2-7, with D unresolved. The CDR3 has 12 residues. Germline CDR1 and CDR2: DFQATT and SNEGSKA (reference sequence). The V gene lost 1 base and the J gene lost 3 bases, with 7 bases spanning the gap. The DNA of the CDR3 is TGCAGTGCTAGAGTTGGCCTCTACGAGCAGTACTTC. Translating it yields CSARVGLYEQYF.

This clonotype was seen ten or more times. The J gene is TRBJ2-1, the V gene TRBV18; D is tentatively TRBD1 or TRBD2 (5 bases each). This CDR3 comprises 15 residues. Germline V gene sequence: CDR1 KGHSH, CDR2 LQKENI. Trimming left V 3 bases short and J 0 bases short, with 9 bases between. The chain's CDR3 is CASSPGLASYNEQFF. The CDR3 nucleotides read TGTGCCAGCTCACCGGGGCTAGCCTCCTACAATGAGCAGTTCTTC.

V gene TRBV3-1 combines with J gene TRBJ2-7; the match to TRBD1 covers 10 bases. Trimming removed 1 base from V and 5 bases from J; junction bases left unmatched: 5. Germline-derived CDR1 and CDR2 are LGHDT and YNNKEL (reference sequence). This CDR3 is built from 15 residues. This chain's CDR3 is CASSQGLGTGDEQYF. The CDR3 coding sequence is TGTGCCAGCAGCCAAGGACTGGGGACAGGGGACGAGCAGTACTTC.

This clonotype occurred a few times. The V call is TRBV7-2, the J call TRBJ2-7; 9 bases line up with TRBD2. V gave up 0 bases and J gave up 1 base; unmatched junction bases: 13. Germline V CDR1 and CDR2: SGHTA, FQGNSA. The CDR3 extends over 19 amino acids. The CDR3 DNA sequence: TGTGCCAGCAGCTTAGCGCGGGATAGCGGGAGATTTAGATCCTACGAGCAGTACTTC. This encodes CASSLARDSGRFRSYEQYF.

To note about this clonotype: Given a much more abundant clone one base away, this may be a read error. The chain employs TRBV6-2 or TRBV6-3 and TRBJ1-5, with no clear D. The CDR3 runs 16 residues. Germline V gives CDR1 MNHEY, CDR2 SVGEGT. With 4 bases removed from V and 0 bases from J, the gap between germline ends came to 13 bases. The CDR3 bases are TGTGCCAGCAGTTCAACCAGTGGCTATAGCAATCAGCCCCAGCATTTT. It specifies CASSSTSGYSNQPQHF.

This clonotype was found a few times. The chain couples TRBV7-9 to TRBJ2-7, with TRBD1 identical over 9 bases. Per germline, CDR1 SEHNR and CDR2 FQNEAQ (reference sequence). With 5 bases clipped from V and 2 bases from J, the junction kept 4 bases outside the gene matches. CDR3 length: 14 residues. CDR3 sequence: CASSGTGPTYEQYF. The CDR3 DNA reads TGTGCCAGCAGCGGGACAGGGCCCACCTACGAGCAGTACTTC.

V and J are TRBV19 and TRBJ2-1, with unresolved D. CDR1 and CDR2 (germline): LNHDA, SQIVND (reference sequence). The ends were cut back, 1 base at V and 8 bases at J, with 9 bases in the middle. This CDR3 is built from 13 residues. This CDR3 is CASSIGAGDEQFF. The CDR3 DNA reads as TGTGCCAGTAGTATAGGGGCAGGCGATGAGCAGTTCTTC. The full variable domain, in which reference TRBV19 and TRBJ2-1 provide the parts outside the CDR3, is DGGITQSPKYLFRKEGQNVTLSCEQNLNHDAMYWYRQDPGQGLRLIYYSQIVNDFQKGDIAEGYSVSREKKESFPLTVTSAQKNPTAFYLCASSIGAGDEQFFGPGTRLTVL.

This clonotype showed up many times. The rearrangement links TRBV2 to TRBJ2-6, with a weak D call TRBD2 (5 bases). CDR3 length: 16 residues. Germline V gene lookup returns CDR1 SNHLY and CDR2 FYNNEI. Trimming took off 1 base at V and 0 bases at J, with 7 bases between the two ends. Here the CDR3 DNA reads TGTGCCAGCAGTGAAGAGGCGGGCTCTGGGGCCAACGTCCTGACTTTC. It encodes CASSEEAGSGANVLTF.

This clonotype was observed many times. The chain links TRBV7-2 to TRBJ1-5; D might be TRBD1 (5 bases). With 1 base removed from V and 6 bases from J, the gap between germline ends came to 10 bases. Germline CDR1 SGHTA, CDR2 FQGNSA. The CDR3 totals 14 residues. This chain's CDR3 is CASSLEAGGQPQHF. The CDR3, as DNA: TGTGCCAGCAGCTTAGAGGCCGGGGGTCAGCCCCAGCATTTT.

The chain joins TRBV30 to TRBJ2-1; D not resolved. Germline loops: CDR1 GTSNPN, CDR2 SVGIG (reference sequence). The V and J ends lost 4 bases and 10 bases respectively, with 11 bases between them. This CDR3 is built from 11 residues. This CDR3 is CAWTLRAEQFF. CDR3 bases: TGTGCCTGGACCCTCCGGGCAGAGCAGTTCTTC. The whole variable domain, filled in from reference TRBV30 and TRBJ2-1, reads SQTIHQWPATLVQPVGSPLSLECTVEGTSNPNLYWYRQAAGRGLQLLFYSVGIGQISSEVPQNLSASRPQDRQFILSSKKLLLSDSGFYLCAWTLRAEQFFGPGTRLTVL.

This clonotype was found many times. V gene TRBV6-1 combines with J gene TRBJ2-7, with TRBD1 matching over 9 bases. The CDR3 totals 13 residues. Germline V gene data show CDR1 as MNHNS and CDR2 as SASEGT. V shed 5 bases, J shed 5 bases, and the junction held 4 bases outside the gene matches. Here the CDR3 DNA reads TGTGCCAGCAGTAGCCGGGACAGGGACGAGCAGTACTTC. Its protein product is CASSSRDRDEQYF.

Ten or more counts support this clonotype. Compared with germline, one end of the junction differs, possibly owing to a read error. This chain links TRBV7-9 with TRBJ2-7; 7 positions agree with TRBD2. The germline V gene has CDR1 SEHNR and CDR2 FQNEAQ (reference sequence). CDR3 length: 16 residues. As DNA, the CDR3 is TGTGCCAACAGCTTAGGTTCGGCTAGCGGAGGCCACGAGCAGTACTTC. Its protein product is CANSLGSASGGHEQYF.

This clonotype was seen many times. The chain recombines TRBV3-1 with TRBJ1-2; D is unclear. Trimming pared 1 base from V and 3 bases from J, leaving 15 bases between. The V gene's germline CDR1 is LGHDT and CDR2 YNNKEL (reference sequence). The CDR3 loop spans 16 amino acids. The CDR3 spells CASSQVTWGADYGYTF. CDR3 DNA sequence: TGTGCCAGCAGCCAAGTGACGTGGGGAGCGGACTATGGCTACACCTTC. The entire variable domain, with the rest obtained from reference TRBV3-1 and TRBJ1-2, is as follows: DTAVSQTPKYLVTQMGNDKSIKCEQNLGHDTMYWYKQDSKKFLKIMFSYNNKELIINETVPNRFSPKSPDKAHLNLHINSLELGDSAVYFCASSQVTWGADYGYTFGSGTRLTVV.

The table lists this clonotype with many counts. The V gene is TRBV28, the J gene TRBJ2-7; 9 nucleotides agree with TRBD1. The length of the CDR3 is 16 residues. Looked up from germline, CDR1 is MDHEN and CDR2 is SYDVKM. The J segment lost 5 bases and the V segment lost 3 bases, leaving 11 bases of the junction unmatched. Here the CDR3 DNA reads TGTGCCAGCAGTTTGCTTTCGTACAGGGGGCCCCACGAGCAGTACTTC. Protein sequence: CASSLLSYRGPHEQYF.

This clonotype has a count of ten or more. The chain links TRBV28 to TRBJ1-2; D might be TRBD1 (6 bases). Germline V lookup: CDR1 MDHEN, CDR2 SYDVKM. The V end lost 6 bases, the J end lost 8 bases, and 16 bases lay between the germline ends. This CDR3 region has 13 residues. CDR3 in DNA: TGTGCCAGCAGCCGCGGACAGCTCCAGGGCTACACCTTC. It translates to CASSRGQLQGYTF.

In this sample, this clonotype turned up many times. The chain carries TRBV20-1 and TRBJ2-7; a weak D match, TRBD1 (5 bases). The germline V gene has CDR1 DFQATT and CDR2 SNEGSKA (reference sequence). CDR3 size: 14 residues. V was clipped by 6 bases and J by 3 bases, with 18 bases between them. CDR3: CSAPGLDSIYEQYF. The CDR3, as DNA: TGCAGTGCGCCAGGGTTAGATAGCATCTACGAGCAGTACTTC.

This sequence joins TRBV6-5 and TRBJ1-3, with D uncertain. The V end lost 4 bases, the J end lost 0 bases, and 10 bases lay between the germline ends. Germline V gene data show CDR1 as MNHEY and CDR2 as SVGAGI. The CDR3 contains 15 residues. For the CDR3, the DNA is TGTGCCAGCAGTTCGTTAACTATCTCTGGAAACACCATATATTTT. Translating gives CASSSLTISGNTIYF.

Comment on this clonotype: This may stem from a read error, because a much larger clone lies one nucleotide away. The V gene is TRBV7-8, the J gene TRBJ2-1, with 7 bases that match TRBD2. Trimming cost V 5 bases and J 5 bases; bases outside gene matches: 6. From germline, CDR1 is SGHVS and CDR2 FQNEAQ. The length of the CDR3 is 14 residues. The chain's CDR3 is CASSTRDYNNEQFF. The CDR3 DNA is TGTGCCAGCAGCACCCGGGACTACAACAATGAGCAGTTCTTC.